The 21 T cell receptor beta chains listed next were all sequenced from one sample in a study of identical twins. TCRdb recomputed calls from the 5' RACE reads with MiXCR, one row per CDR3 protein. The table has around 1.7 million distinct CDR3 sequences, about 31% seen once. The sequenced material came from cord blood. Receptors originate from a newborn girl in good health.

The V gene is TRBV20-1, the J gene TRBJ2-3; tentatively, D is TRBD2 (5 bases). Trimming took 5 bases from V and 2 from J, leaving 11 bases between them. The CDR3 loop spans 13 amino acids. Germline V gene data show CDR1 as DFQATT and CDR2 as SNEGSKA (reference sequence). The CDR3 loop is CSAWTGNTDTQYF. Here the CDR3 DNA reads TGCAGTGCTTGGACGGGGAACACAGATACGCAGTATTTT.

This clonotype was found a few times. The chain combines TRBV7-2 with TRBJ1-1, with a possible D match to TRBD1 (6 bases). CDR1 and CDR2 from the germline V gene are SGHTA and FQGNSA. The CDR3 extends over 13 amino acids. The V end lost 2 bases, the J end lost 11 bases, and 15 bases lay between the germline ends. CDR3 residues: CASSLSTGLGAFF. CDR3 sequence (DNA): TGTGCCAGCAGCTTATCGACAGGCCTCGGGGCTTTCTTT.

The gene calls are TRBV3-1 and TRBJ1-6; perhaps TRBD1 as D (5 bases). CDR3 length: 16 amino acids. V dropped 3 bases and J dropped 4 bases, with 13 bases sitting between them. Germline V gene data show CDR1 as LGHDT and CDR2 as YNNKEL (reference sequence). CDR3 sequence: CASSQQGAGYNSPLHF. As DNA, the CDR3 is TGTGCCAGCAGCCAGCAGGGTGCGGGGTATAATTCACCCCTCCACTTT.

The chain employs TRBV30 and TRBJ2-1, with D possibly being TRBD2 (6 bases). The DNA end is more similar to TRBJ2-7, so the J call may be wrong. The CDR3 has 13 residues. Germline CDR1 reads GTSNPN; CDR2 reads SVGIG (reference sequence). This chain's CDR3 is CAWGRDWGYEQYF. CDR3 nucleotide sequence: TGTGCCTGGGGCCGGGACTGGGGTTACGAGCAGTACTTC.

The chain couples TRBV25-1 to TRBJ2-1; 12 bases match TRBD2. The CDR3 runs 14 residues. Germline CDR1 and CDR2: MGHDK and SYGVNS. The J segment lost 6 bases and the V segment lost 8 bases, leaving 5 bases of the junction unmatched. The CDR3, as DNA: TGTGCCAGCGGAACGGGACTAGCGGGCAATGAGCAGTTCTTC. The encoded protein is CASGTGLAGNEQFF.

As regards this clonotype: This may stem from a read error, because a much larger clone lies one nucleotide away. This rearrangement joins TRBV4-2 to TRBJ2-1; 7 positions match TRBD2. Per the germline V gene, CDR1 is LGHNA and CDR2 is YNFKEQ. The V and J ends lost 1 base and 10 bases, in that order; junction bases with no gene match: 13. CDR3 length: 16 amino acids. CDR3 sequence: CASSQGNIGRSYEQFF. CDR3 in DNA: TGTGCCAGCAGCCAAGGAAATATCGGGAGGAGCTACGAGCAGTTCTTC.

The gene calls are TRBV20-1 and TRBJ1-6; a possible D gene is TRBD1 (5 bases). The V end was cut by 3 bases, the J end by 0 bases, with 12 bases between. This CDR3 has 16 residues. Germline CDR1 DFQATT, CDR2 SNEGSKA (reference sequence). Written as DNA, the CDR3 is TGCAGTGCTAGGGGGTGGGGGAGCTCCTATAATTCACCCCTCCACTTT. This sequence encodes CSARGWGSSYNSPLHF.

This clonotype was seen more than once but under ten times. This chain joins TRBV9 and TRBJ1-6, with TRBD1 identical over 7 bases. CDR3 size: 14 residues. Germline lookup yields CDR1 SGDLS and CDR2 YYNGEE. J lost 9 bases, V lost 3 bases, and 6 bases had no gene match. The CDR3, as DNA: TGTGCCAGCAGCGGAGACAGGGAGGGTTCACCCCTCCACTTT. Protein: CASSGDREGSPLHF.

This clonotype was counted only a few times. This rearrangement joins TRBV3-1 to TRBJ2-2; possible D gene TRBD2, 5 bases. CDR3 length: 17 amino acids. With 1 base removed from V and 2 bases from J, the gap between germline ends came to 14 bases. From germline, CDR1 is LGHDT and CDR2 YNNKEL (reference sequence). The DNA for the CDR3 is TGTGCCAGCAGCCAAGTACTTAGGGAGTTCAACACCGGGGAGCTGTTTTTT. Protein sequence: CASSQVLREFNTGELFF.

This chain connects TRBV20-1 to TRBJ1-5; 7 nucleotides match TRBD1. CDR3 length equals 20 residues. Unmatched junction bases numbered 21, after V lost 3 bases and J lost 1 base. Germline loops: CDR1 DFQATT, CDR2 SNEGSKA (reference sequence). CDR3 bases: TGCAGTGCTAGGGGGGGGTTCGGGGGCTACAAGACAGGGAGCAATCAGCCCCAGCATTTT. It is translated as CSARGGFGGYKTGSNQPQHF.

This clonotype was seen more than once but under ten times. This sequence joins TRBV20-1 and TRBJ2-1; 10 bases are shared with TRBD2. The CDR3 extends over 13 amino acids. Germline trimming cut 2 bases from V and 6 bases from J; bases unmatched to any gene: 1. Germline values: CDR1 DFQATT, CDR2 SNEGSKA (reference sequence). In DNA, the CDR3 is TGCAGTGCTAGACCTAGCGGGGGCAATGAGCAGTTCTTC. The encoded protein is CSARPSGGNEQFF.

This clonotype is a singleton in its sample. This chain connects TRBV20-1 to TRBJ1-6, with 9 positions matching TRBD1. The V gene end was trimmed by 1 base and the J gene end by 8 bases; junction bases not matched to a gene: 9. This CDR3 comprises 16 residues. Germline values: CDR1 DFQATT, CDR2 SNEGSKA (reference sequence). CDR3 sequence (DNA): TGCAGTGCTAGAGCCGGGACAGGGATTGGTCATTCACCCCTCCACTTT. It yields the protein CSARAGTGIGHSPLHF.

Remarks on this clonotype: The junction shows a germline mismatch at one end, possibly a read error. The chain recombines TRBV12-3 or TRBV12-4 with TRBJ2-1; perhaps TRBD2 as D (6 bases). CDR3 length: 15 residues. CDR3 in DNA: TGTGCCAGCAGTTTAGTAGCGGCTTCCTACAATGAGCGGTTCTTC. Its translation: CASSLVAASYNERFF.

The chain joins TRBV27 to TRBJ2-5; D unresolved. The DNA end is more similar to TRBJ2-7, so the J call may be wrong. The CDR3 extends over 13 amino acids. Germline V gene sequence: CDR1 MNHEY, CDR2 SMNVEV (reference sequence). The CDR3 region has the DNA TGTGCCAGCAGCCCACCCCGCTTCCACGAGCAGTACTTC. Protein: CASSPPRFHEQYF.

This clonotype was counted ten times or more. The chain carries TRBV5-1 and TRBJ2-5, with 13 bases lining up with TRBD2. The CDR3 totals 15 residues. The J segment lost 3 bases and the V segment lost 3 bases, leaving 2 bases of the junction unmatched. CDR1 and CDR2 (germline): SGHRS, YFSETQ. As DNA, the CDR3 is TGCGCCAGCAGCTATGGACTAGCGGGAGAAGAGACCCAGTACTTC. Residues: CASSYGLAGEETQYF.

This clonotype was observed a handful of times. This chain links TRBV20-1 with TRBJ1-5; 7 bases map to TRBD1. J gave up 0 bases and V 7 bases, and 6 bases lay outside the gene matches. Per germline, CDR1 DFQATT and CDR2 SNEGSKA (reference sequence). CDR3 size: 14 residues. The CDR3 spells CSVPQGYSNQPQHF. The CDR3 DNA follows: TGCAGTGTTCCACAGGGGTATAGCAATCAGCCCCAGCATTTT.

The CDR3 here is CASSMGQPNSPLHF. The CDR3 DNA sequence: TGTGCCAGCAGTATGGGCCAGCCAAATTCACCCCTCCACTTT. The chain combines TRBV6-6 with TRBJ1-6, with D hard to call. The CDR3 extends over 14 amino acids. Between the trimmed V and J ends, which lost 5 bases and 7 bases, there was a span of 12 bases. Per the germline V gene, CDR1 is MNHNY and CDR2 is SVGAGI (reference sequence).

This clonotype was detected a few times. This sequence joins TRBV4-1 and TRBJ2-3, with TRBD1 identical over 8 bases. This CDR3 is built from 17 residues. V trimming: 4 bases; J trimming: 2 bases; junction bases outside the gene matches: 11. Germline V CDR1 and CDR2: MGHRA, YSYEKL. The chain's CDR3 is CASSLFGQGVDTDTQYF. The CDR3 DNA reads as TGCGCCAGCAGCCTCTTTGGACAGGGTGTTGACACAGATACGCAGTATTTT.

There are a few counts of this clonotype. The CDR3 bases are TGTGCCAGCTCACCAATCGGGAGAAGCTCCTACGAGCAGTACTTC. Encoded protein: CASSPIGRSSYEQYF. The J gene is TRBJ2-7, the V gene TRBV18; D may be TRBD2 (6 bases). The V and J ends lost 2 bases and 0 bases respectively, with 11 bases between them. Germline loops: CDR1 KGHSH, CDR2 LQKENI. CDR3 length: 15 amino acids.

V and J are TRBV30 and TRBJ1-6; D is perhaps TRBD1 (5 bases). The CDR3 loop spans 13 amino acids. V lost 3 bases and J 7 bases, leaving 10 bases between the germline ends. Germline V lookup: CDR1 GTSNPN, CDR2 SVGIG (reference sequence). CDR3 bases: TGTGCCTGGAGCCGAAGGGGAAATTCACCCCTCCACTTT. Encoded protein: CAWSRRGNSPLHF.

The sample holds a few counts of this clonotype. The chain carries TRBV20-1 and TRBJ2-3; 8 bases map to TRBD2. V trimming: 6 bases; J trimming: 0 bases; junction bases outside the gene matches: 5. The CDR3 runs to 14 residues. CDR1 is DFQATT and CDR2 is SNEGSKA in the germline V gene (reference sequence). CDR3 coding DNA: TGCAGTGCGGATCTAGCGGGTAGCACAGATACGCAGTATTTT. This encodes CSADLAGSTDTQYF.